This T cell receptor (beta chain) was captured by sequencing in a study of post-analysis software for immune sequencing data. On this clonotype: Its target is not known.

Unique molecular identifiers were built into the TCR beta cDNA libraries. TCRdb reanalysed the PCR reads using MiXCR and keeps one entry per CDR3 protein. This sample has 750,000 to 950,000 distinct CDR3 sequences; 53% occur once, and the top ten carry 4.6%. Study observations and caveats: With TRBV5-6, TRBV5-1 and TRBV20-1 included, about five TRBV segments were more frequent in patients than in controls.

Germline V lookup: CDR1 SGHTA, CDR2 FQGNSA. Between the trimmed V and J ends, which lost 7 bases and 6 bases, there was a span of 13 bases. The CDR3 extends over 13 amino acids. This sequence originates from a girl between 5 and 17 years old with multiple sclerosis. Material: blood. V usage is TRBV7-2 and J usage is TRBJ1-5; TRBD1 is a possible D gene (5 bases). The CDR3 DNA reads TGTGCCAGCACCGACAGATGGGGTCAGCCCCAGCATTTT. Translating it yields CASTDRWGQPQHF. The full variable domain, rest sourced from reference TRBV7-2 and TRBJ1-5, is GAGVSQSPSNKVTEKGKDVELRCDPISGHTALYWYRQSLGQGLEFLIYFQGNSAPDKSGLPSDRFSAERTGGSVSTLTIQRTQQEDSAVYLCASTDRWGQPQHFGDGTRLSIL.